This T cell receptor beta chain was obtained from a study of somatic mutations in cytotoxic T cells in rheumatoid arthritis. About the research overall: Patients gave 30 ml EDTA peripheral blood immediately after diagnosis, prior to starting treatment. Certain V beta antibody-stained T-cell populations, V beta1+ cells sequenced for TCRB among them, were flow-sorted to nearly 100% purity.

The method was immunoSEQ multiplex PCR; TCRdb's version includes in-frame clones alone and lacks a portion of them. Of 13,000 or so clones in the sample, roughly 87% were seen once. CDR3 length: 12 residues. Germline V lookup: CDR1 PRHDT, CDR2 FYEKMQ (reference sequence). V lost 3 bases, J lost 1 base, and 3 bases lay in between. The sample taken for sequencing was CD8+ T cells sorted from blood. This sequence was found in an adult with rheumatoid arthritis. The chain employs TRBV13 and TRBJ1-2; D not resolved. CDR3 sequence (DNA): TGTGCCAGCAGCTTCCTTAACTATGGCTACACCTTC. Translating it yields CASSFLNYGYTF.